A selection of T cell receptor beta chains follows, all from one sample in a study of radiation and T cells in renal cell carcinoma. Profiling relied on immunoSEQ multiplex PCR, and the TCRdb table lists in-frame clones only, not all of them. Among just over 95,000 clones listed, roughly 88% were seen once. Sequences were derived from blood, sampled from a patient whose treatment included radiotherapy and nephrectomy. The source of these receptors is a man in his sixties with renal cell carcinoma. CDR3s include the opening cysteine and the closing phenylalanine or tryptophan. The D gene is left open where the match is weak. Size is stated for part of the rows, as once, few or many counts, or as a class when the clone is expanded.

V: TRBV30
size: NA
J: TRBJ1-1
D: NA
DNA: TGTGCCTGGAACCCAGTGGAAACTGAAGCTTTCTTT
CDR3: CAWNPVETEAFF

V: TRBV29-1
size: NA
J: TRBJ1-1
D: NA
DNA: TGCAGCGCGGGCCCGCCGAACACTGAAGCTTTCTTT
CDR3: CSAGPPNTEAFF

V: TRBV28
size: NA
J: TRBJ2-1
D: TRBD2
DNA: TGTGCCAGCAGATCCGGGACTAGCGAGTACAATGAGCAGTTCTTC
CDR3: CASRSGTSEYNEQFF

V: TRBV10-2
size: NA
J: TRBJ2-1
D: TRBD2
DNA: TGCGCCAGCAGTGGTCGCAGGACTAGCGGCTACAATGAGCAGTTCTTC
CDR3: CASSGRRTSGYNEQFF

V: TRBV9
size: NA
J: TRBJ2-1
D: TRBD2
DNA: TGTGCCAGCAGCGTAGTAAGTCCGGGAGCGGGAGGTTACAATGAGCAGTTCTTC
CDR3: CASSVVSPGAGGYNEQFF

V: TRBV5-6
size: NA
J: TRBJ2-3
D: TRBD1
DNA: TGTGCCAGCAGTCTAGACAGGGTGCTTACAGATACGCAGTATTTT
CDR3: CASSLDRVLTDTQYF

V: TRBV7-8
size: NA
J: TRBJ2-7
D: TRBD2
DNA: TGTGCCAGCAGCTTAGAACCTAGCGGGAGGTACTACGAGCAGTACTTC
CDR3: CASSLEPSGRYYEQYF

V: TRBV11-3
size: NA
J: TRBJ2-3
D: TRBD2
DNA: TGTGCCAGCAGCTTTCGGGCGGGAGGTTCAGATACGCAGTATTTT
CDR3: CASSFRAGGSDTQYF

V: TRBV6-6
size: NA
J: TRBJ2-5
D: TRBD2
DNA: TGTGCCAGCAGTTACTCGAAGGGGCGGGGGGAGACCCAGTACTTC
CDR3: CASSYSKGRGETQYF

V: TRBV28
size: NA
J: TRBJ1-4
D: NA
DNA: TGTGCCAGCAGTTTCTTGAACGGCGTGACTAATGAAAAACTGTTTTTT
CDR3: CASSFLNGVTNEKLFF

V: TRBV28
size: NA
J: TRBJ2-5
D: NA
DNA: TGTGCCAGCAGGGGAATGTACCAAGAGACCCAGTACTTC
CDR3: CASRGMYQETQYF

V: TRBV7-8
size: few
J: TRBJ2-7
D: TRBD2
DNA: TGTGCCAGCAGCTCCCGCGCGGGGGGCTACGAGCAGTACTTC
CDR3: CASSSRAGGYEQYF

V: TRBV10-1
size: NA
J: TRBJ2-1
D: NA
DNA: TGCGCCAGCAGTGAGGAGGGACACCATACCTGGAATGAGCAGTTCTTC
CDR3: CASSEEGHHTWNEQFF

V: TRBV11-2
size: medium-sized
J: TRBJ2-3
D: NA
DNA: TGTGCCAGCAGCTTGGGTTGGGTAGCCCTAGGAGATACGCAGTATTTT
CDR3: CASSLGWVALGDTQYF

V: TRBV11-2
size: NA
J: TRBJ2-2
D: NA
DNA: TGTGCCAGCAGCTTTACGGGCCCCGGGGAGCTGTTTTTT
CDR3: CASSFTGPGELFF

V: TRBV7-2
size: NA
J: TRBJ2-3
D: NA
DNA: TGTGCCAGCAGCTCGAAAGGGACGCGGATAAGCACAGATACGCAGTATTTT
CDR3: CASSSKGTRISTDTQYF

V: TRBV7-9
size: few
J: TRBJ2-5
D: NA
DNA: TGTGCCAGCAGCTTAGGGTCTTCCCGCCGGGAGACCCAGTACTTC
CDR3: CASSLGSSRRETQYF

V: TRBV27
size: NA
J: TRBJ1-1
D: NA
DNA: TGTGCCTCCCAACGGGGGACTGAAGCTTTCTTT
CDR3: CASQRGTEAFF

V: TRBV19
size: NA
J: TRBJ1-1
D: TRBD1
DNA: TGTGCCAGTAGTGAACAGGGGGCGCGATTGGCTTTCTTT
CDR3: CASSEQGARLAFF

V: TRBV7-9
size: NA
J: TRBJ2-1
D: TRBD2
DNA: TGTGCCAGCAGCTCTCTGAACTTAGCGGGAGGGACGCAGTTCTTC
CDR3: CASSSLNLAGGTQFF

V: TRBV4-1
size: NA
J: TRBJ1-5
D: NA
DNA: TGCGCCAGCAGCCAGCCCGGGGTGCGCAATCAGCCCCAGCATTTT
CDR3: CASSQPGVRNQPQHF

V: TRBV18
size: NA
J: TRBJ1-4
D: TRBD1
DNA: TGTGCCAGCTCACGGGACAGGGAGGTGAATGAAAAACTGTTTTTT
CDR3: CASSRDREVNEKLFF

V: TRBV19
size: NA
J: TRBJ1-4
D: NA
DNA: TGTGCCAGTAGTATAAGGGCCACTTCGACGGGGGAAAAACTGTTTTTT
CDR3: CASSIRATSTGEKLFF